This T cell receptor (beta chain) appears in the sequencing data of a study of PD-L1 blockade in urothelial cancer. Profiling relied on immunoSEQ multiplex PCR, and the TCRdb table lists in-frame clones only, not all of them. The profile shows around 50,000 clones, around four fifths of them singletons. The time point denotes: pretreatment peripheral blood. This CDR3 has 15 residues. The germline gives CDR1 SGHRS, CDR2 YFSETQ. Trimming at V came to 4 bases and at J to 0 bases, leaving 7 bases not matched to a gene. This chain links TRBV5-1 with TRBJ2-7; TRBD2 aligns across 7 bases. This sequence originates from a man aged 45-65 years with urothelial cancer. The specimen was PBMCs, collected around atezolizumab (anti-PD-L1) treatment. CDR3 DNA sequence: TGCGCCAGCAGCCCCGGGGGGTGGGACTCCTACGAGCAGTACTTC. Translation gives CASSPGGWDSYEQYF.